This passage covers 26 T cell receptor beta chains from one sample sequenced in a study of Graves' ophthalmopathy and Graves' hyperthyroidism. The sequenced template was RNA, covering the TCR beta CDR3 region. Second-round multiplex PCR came after a first-round RT-PCR that employed HTBI primers. TCRdb re-called the multiplex PCR reads through MiXCR, storing one row per CDR3 protein. The repertoire holds about 620,000 distinct CDR3 sequences, with 20% to 25% as singletons. The specimen sequenced was peripheral blood. The receptors shown here come from a young woman with stable Graves' hyperthyroidism. Some clones in this sample may be carry-over from other donors' samples.

This clonotype was picked up many times. The chain uses TRBV2 and TRBJ1-6; 7 bases are a match to TRBD1. The CDR3 runs to 15 residues. The germline V gene encodes CDR1 SNHLY and CDR2 FYNNEI. V shed 6 bases and J 9 bases; nucleotides not matched to a gene: 11. CDR3 in DNA: TGTGCCAGCAGATCGGACAGGCAACTATTTTCACCCCTCCACTTT. It specifies CASRSDRQLFSPLHF. Using reference TRBV2 and TRBJ1-6 for the parts outside the CDR3, the full variable domain is EPEVTQTPSHQVTQMGQEVILRCVPISNHLYFYWYRQILGQKVEFLVSFYNNEISEKSEIFDDQFSVERPDGSNFTLKIRSTKLEDSAMYFCASRSDRQLFSPLHFGNGTRLTVT.

The rearrangement joins TRBV28 to TRBJ2-7; TRBD2 matches 10 bases. From germline, CDR1 is MDHEN and CDR2 SYDVKM. There are 15 residues in the CDR3. J lost 6 bases, V lost 4 bases, and 9 bases had no gene match. The CDR3 sequence: CASSSPGLAGAEQYF. In DNA form, the CDR3 reads TGTGCCAGCAGTTCCCCCGGGCTAGCGGGAGCCGAGCAGTACTTC.

The chain is built from TRBV28 and TRBJ1-2; 9 nucleotides match TRBD1. The CDR3 consists of 15 residues. After removal of 7 bases from V and 5 bases from J, the junction contained 11 bases not matched to a gene. Germline lookup yields CDR1 MDHEN and CDR2 SYDVKM. Written as DNA, the CDR3 is TGTGCCAGCACCAAATGGGGACAGGGAACTTATGGCTACACCTTC. It translates to CASTKWGQGTYGYTF.

Details on this clonotype: Germline is not matched at one junction end, which may reflect a read error. This chain uses TRBV20-1 with TRBJ2-5; D tentatively fits TRBD1 or TRBD2 (5 bases each). The CDR3 runs 14 residues. The germline CDR1 and CDR2 sequences are DFQATT and SNEGSKA (reference sequence). The chain's CDR3 is CSARDRGAQGTQYF. CDR3 coding DNA: TGCAGTGCTAGAGACCGGGGCGCGCAAGGGACCCAGTACTTC.

This clonotype was seen ten or more times. The chain has TRBV29-1 and TRBJ2-7; TRBD1 agrees at 11 bases. V lost 6 bases, J lost 3 bases, and 4 bases stayed unmatched. CDR1 and CDR2 from the germline V gene are SQVTM and ANQGSEA. CDR3 length: 13 residues. This CDR3 reads CSVAGTGGYEQYF. Written as DNA, the CDR3 is TGCAGCGTGGCCGGGACAGGGGGCTACGAGCAGTACTTC.

This clonotype was seen at least ten times. This rearrangement joins TRBV30 to TRBJ1-2; D remains ambiguous. The CDR3 is made up of 12 amino acids. The germline V gene has CDR1 GTSNPN and CDR2 SVGIG (reference sequence). Deletions cut 3 bases from V and 5 bases from J, with 10 bases between. The CDR3, as DNA: TGTGCCTGGAGCGCCGCCGGTTATGGCTACACCTTC. Its protein product is CAWSAAGYGYTF. The whole variable domain, filled in from reference TRBV30 and TRBJ1-2, reads SQTIHQWPATLVQPVGSPLSLECTVEGTSNPNLYWYRQAAGRGLQLLFYSVGIGQISSEVPQNLSASRPQDRQFILSSKKLLLSDSGFYLCAWSAAGYGYTFGSGTRLTVV.

There are many counts of this clonotype. This chain uses TRBV19 with TRBJ1-5; TRBD1 agrees at 10 bases. Germline V gives CDR1 LNHDA, CDR2 SQIVND (reference sequence). V gave up 7 bases and J gave up 6 bases; unmatched junction bases: 6. CDR3 length: 14 residues. The CDR3 coding sequence is TGTGCCAGTACGGACAGGGGGTTAGGTCAGCCCCAGCATTTT. Protein sequence: CASTDRGLGQPQHF.

The chain combines TRBV29-1 with TRBJ2-5; no reliable D call. CDR1 SQVTM and CDR2 ANQGSEA come from the germline V gene. The length of the CDR3 is 11 residues. The V end was cut by 4 bases, the J end by 1 base, with 4 bases between. The CDR3 loop is CSVAIQETQYF. CDR3 in DNA: TGCAGCGTTGCGATCCAAGAGACCCAGTACTTC.

This clonotype was counted at least ten times. The V call is TRBV28, the J call TRBJ2-5; 8 bases are a match to TRBD1. CDR3 length: 14 residues. The germline V gene has CDR1 MDHEN and CDR2 SYDVKM. V shed 4 bases, J shed 4 bases, and the junction held 5 bases outside the gene matches. Here the CDR3 reads CASSYITGGETQYF. The CDR3 nucleotides read TGTGCCAGCAGTTACATAACAGGGGGAGAGACCCAGTACTTC. The full variable domain, its missing parts supplied by reference TRBV28 and TRBJ2-5, is DVKVTQSSRYLVKRTGEKVFLECVQDMDHENMFWYRQDPGLGLRLIYFSYDVKMKEKGDIPEGYSVSREKKERFSLILESASTNQTSMYLCASSYITGGETQYFGPGTRLLVL.

The chain has TRBV6-1 and TRBJ1-5; 9 bases are shared with TRBD1. The junction had 6 bases not matched to a gene; V was cut back by 2 bases and J by 13 bases. The CDR3 has 13 residues. Germline-derived CDR1 and CDR2 are MNHNS and SASEGT. CDR3 amino acids: CASSEPTGTGQHF. CDR3 nucleotides: TGTGCCAGCAGTGAACCGACTGGGACAGGGCAGCATTTT.

The chain carries TRBV6-2 or TRBV6-3 and TRBJ1-2; D is unresolved. From germline, CDR1 is MNHEY and CDR2 SVGEGT. V lost 6 bases and J lost 5, with 4 bases in between. This CDR3 comprises 10 residues. The CDR3 is CASRLYGYTF. The CDR3 DNA reads as TGTGCCAGCAGGCTGTATGGCTACACCTTC.

This clonotype was seen at least ten times. V usage is TRBV9 and J usage is TRBJ1-2; perhaps TRBD1 as D (6 bases). The ends were cut back, 4 bases at V and 6 bases at J, with 22 bases in the middle. The CDR3 is made up of 16 amino acids. Germline CDR1 is SGDLS and CDR2 is YYNGEE. The DNA for the CDR3 is TGTGCCAGCAGCACTCAAGGGGGACCGCCAGGGAATGGCTACACCTTC. Translation: CASSTQGGPPGNGYTF.

The V call is TRBV6-5, the J call TRBJ1-1; D not certain. The CDR3 length is 14 residues. Germline lookup yields CDR1 MNHEY and CDR2 SVGAGI. V was cut by 0 bases and J by 1 base, with 6 bases left in between. The CDR3 loop is CASSYSGENTEAFF. In DNA, the CDR3 is TGTGCCAGCAGTTACTCCGGAGAGAACACTGAAGCTTTCTTT.

V and J are TRBV19 and TRBJ1-2; D gene unclear. Germline V gives CDR1 LNHDA, CDR2 SQIVND (reference sequence). The CDR3 contains 14 residues. The V end lost 0 bases, the J end lost 8 bases, and 13 bases lay between the germline ends. The CDR3 is CASSIDRTYGGYTF. In DNA form, the CDR3 reads TGTGCCAGTAGTATAGACCGGACCTACGGGGGCTACACCTTC.

The chain has TRBV30 and TRBJ2-5; 9 bases match TRBD1. The V gene's germline CDR1 is GTSNPN and CDR2 SVGIG (reference sequence). The CDR3 has 13 residues. V lost 4 bases, J lost 5 bases, and 5 bases stayed unmatched. CDR3 sequence (DNA): TGTGCCTGGACCAAACAGGGGGCTGAGACCCAGTACTTC. This sequence encodes CAWTKQGAETQYF. Full variable domain (rest looked up from reference TRBV30 and TRBJ2-5): SQTIHQWPATLVQPVGSPLSLECTVEGTSNPNLYWYRQAAGRGLQLLFYSVGIGQISSEVPQNLSASRPQDRQFILSSKKLLLSDSGFYLCAWTKQGAETQYFGPGTRLLVL.

This chain links TRBV6-5 with TRBJ2-7; 8 nucleotides align to TRBD2. The V gene's germline CDR1 is MNHEY and CDR2 SVGAGI. V dropped 3 bases and J dropped 2; count of bases not matched to a gene: 3. There are 14 residues in the CDR3. Written as DNA, the CDR3 is TGTGCCAGCAGTTATATCGGGAGGGCCTACGAGCAGTACTTC. Protein sequence: CASSYIGRAYEQYF.

The rearrangement links TRBV9 to TRBJ2-5; 8 bases fit TRBD1. Germline V CDR1 and CDR2: SGDLS, YYNGEE. The trim removed 4 bases at V and 5 bases at J, leaving 10 bases unmatched. This CDR3 is 15 amino acids long. CDR3 nucleotide sequence: TGTGCCAGCAGCCCGAGGACAGGGCATTACGAGACCCAGTACTTC. It is translated as CASSPRTGHYETQYF.

The chain joins TRBV6-1 to TRBJ2-7; 10 nucleotides line up with TRBD2. The CDR3 is 14 residues long. Germline V gene lookup returns CDR1 MNHNS and CDR2 SASEGT. V gave up 6 bases and J gave up 4 bases; unmatched junction bases: 6. The CDR3: CASRPGLAKYEQYF. DNA for the CDR3: TGTGCCAGCAGACCGGGACTAGCGAAATACGAGCAGTACTTC.

This clonotype was seen repeatedly, ten times or more. The genes are TRBV20-1 and TRBJ2-7; TRBD2 aligns across 8 bases. The CDR3 sequence is 19 residues long. The trim removed 0 bases at V and 7 bases at J, leaving 23 bases unmatched. CDR1 is DFQATT, CDR2 SNEGSKA, per germline (reference sequence). This chain's CDR3 is CSARDRRGVMPGGPGEQYF. The CDR3 DNA is TGCAGTGCTAGAGATCGCAGGGGTGTGATGCCGGGAGGGCCGGGGGAGCAGTACTTC.

This clonotype showed up just a few times. The chain recombines TRBV28 with TRBJ2-7; either TRBD1 or TRBD2 may fit D (5 bases each). CDR1 is MDHEN and CDR2 is SYDVKM in the germline V gene. The CDR3 length is 14 residues. V lost 6 bases to trimming and J lost 3 bases, with 15 bases between them. The CDR3 nucleotides are TGTGCCAGCAGCCCAGAGGGGAACGGCTACGAGCAGTACTTC. Protein product: CASSPEGNGYEQYF.

This clonotype was detected many times. V gene TRBV7-2 combines with J gene TRBJ2-5, with a possible D match to TRBD1 (6 bases). V lost 1 base and J lost 0, with 12 bases in between. The CDR3 covers 16 residues. The germline V gene has CDR1 SGHTA and CDR2 FQGNSA. The DNA of the CDR3 is TGTGCCAGCAGCTTAGTTGGGGGCTTTAACCAAGAGACCCAGTACTTC. It yields the protein CASSLVGGFNQETQYF.

This chain uses TRBV7-3 with TRBJ2-2; no reliable D call. This CDR3 has 16 residues. Germline lookup yields CDR1 SGHTA and CDR2 FQGTGA. V lost 1 base, J lost 4 bases, and 13 bases lay in between. The CDR3 DNA is TGTGCCAGCAGCTTAATGAACAGTCAAATCACCGGGGAGCTGTTTTTT. Translation gives CASSLMNSQITGELFF.

This clonotype was recorded many times. The V gene is TRBV7-2, the J gene TRBJ1-1; possibly TRBD1 for D (5 bases). The CDR3 sequence is 18 residues long. Germline CDR1 and CDR2: SGHTA and FQGNSA. Trimming took 0 bases from V and 1 from J, leaving 18 bases between them. CDR3 sequence (DNA): TGTGCCAGCAGCTTAGCGGGGCAGGGCCAAAGGTGGAACACTGAAGCTTTCTTT. Protein: CASSLAGQGQRWNTEAFF.

This chain links TRBV20-1 with TRBJ1-6; TRBD1 might be the D (5 bases). Trimming removed 0 bases from V and 2 bases from J, with 14 bases in between. Germline loops: CDR1 DFQATT, CDR2 SNEGSKA (reference sequence). This CDR3 is 17 amino acids long. The CDR3: CSARDGSRVTYNSPLHF. DNA for the CDR3: TGCAGTGCTAGAGATGGTTCCAGGGTCACCTATAATTCACCCCTCCACTTT.

This clonotype was found many times. The rearrangement joins TRBV6-2 or TRBV6-3 to TRBJ1-5; no clear D. Germline CDR1 reads MNHEY; CDR2 reads SVGEGT. CDR3 length: 13 residues. V lost 2 bases and J lost 3, with 5 bases in between. CDR3 in amino acids: CASSYSYNQPQHF. Here the CDR3 DNA reads TGTGCCAGCAGTTACAGTTACAATCAGCCCCAGCATTTT.

Details on this clonotype: A read error is possible here, since a much larger clone lies one base away. The chain is built from TRBV19 and TRBJ2-2, with D possibly being TRBD2 (6 bases). CDR3 length equals 15 residues. In germline, CDR1 is LNHDA, CDR2 SQIVND (reference sequence). For the CDR3, the DNA is TGTGTCAGTAGTATTATGCGGGGAAACACCGGGGAGCTGTTTTTT. Translated, it gives CVSSIMRGNTGELFF. The complete variable domain, with remaining parts taken from reference TRBV19 and TRBJ2-2, reads DGGITQSPKYLFRKEGQNVTLSCEQNLNHDAMYWYRQDPGQGLRLIYYSQIVNDFQKGDIAEGYSVSREKKESFPLTVTSAQKNPTAFYLCVSSIMRGNTGELFFGEGSRLTVL.